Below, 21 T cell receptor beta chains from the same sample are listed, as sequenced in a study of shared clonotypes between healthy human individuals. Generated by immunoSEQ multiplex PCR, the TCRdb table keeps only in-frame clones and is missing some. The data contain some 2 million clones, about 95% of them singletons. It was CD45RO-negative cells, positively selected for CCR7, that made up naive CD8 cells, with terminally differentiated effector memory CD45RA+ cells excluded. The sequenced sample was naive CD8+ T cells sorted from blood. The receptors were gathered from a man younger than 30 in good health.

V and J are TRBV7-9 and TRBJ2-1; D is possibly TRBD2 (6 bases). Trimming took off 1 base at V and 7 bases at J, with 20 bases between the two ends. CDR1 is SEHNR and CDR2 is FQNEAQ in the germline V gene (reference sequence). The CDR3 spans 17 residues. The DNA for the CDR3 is TGTGCCAGCAGCTTAGGTTTAGGCGCACGGGACTCTAATGAGCAGTTCTTC. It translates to CASSLGLGARDSNEQFF. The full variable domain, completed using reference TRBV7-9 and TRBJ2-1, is DTGVSQNPRHKITKRGQNVTFRCDPISEHNRLYWYRQTLGQGPEFLTYFQNEAQLEKSRLLSDRFSAERPKGSFSTLEIQRTEQGDSAMYLCASSLGLGARDSNEQFFGPGTRLTVL.

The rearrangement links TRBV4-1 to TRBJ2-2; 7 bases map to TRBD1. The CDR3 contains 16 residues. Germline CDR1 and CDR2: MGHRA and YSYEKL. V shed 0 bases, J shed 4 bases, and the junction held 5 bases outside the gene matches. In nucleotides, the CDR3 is TGCGCCAGCAGCCAAGAGAGGGGGCTAAGCACCGGGGAGCTGTTTTTT. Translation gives CASSQERGLSTGELFF.

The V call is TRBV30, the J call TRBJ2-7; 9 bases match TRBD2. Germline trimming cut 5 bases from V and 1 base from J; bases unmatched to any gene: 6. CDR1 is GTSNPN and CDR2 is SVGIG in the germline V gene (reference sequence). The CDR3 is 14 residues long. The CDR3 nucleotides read TGTGCCTGGGAGACTAGCGGAACTTCCTACGAGCAGTACTTC. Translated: CAWETSGTSYEQYF.

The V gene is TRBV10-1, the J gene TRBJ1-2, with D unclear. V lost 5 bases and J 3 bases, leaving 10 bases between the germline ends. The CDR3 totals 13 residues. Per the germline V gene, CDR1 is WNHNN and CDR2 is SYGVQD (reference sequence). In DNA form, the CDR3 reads TGCGCCAGCAGTTTACCGAGAGACTATGGCTACACCTTC. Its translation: CASSLPRDYGYTF.

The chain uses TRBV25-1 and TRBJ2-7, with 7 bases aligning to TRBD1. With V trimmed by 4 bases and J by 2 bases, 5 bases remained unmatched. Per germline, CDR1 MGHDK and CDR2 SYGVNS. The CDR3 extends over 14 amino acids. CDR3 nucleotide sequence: TGTGCCAGCAGTGTAGCCGGGACAGCCTACGAGCAGTACTTC. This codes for CASSVAGTAYEQYF.

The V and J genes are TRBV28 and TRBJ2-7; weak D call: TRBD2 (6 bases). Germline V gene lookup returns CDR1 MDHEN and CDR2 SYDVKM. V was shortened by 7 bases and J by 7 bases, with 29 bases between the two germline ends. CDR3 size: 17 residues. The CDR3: CASTPRDIADTYWEQYF. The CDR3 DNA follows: TGTGCCAGCACCCCCAGAGATATAGCGGACACCTACTGGGAGCAGTACTTC.

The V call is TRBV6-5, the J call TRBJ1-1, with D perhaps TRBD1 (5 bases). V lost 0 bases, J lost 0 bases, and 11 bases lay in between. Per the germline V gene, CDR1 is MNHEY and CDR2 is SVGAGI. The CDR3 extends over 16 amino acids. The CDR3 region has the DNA TGTGCCAGCAGTTACTCCTCACAGGAAATGAACACTGAAGCTTTCTTT. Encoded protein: CASSYSSQEMNTEAFF.

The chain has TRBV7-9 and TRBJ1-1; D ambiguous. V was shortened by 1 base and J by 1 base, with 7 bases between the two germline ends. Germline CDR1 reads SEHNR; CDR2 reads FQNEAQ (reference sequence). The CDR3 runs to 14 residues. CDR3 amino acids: CASSLDPGNTEAFF. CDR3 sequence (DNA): TGTGCCAGCAGCTTAGATCCAGGGAACACTGAAGCTTTCTTT.

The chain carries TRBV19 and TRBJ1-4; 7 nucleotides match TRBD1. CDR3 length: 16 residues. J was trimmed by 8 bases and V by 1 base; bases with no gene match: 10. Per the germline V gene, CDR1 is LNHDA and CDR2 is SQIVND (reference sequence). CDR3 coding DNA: TGTGCCAGTAGTATAGGTGAACAGGGGATGGTGGAAAAACTGTTTTTT. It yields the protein CASSIGEQGMVEKLFF.

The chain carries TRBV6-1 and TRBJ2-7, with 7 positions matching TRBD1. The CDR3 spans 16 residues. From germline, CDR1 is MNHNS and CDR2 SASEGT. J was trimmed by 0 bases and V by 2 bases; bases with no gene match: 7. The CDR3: CASSEPQGWSSYEQYF. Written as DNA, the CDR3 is TGTGCCAGCAGTGAACCACAGGGGTGGAGCTCCTACGAGCAGTACTTC.

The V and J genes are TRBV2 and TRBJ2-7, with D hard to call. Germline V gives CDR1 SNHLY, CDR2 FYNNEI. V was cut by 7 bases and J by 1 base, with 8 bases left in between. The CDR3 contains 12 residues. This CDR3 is CASKGQSYEQYF. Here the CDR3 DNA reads TGTGCCAGCAAGGGTCAGTCCTACGAGCAGTACTTC.

The CDR3: CASSTQWETQYF. CDR3 nucleotides: TGTGCCAGCAGTACACAGTGGGAGACCCAGTACTTC. This chain connects TRBV2 to TRBJ2-5; unclear D gene. Germline-derived CDR1 and CDR2 are SNHLY and FYNNEI. The V end lost 5 bases, the J end lost 5 bases, and 9 bases lay between the germline ends. The length of the CDR3 is 12 residues. Full variable domain (rest looked up from reference TRBV2 and TRBJ2-5): EPEVTQTPSHQVTQMGQEVILRCVPISNHLYFYWYRQILGQKVEFLVSFYNNEISEKSEIFDDQFSVERPDGSNFTLKIRSTKLEDSAMYFCASSTQWETQYFGPGTRLLVL.

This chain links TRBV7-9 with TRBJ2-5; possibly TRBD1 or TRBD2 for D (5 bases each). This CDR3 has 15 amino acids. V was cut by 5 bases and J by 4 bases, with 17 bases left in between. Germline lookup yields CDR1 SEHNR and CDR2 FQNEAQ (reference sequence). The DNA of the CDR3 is TGTGCCAGCAGCCCGAAGGGTACGGGGCCAGAGACCCAGTACTTC. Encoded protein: CASSPKGTGPETQYF.

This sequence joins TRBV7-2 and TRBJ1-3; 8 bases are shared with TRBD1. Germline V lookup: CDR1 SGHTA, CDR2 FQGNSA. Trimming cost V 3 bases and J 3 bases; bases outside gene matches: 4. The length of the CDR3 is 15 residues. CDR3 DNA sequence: TGTGCCAGCAGCTTGAGGACAGGGTTTGGAAACACCATATATTTT. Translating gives CASSLRTGFGNTIYF.

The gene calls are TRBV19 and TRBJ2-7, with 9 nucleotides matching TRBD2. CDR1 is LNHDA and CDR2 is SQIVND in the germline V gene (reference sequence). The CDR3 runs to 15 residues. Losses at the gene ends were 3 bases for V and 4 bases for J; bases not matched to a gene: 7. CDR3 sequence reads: CASSILTSGPYEQYF. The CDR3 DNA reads TGTGCCAGTAGTATTTTGACTAGCGGACCATACGAGCAGTACTTC.

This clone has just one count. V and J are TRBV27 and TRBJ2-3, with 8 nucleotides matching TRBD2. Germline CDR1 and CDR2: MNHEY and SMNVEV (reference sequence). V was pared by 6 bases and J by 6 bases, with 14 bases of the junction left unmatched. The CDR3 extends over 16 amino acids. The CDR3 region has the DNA TGTGCCAGCAGCCCACTTGGACTAGCAACTTACGATACGCAGTATTTT. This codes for CASSPLGLATYDTQYF.

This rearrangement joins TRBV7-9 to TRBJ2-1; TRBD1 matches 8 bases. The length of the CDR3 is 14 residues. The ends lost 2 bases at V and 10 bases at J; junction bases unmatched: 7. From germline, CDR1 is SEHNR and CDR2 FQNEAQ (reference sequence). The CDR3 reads CASSLRTGNPEQFF. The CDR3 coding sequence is TGTGCCAGCAGCTTAAGGACAGGGAATCCAGAGCAGTTCTTC.

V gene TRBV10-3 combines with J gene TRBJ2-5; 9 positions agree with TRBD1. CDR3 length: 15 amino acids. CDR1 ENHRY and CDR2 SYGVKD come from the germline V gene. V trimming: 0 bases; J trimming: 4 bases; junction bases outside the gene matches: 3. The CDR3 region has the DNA TGTGCCATCAGTGAGTCGGACAGGGGTAGAGAGACCCAGTACTTC. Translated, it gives CAISESDRGRETQYF.

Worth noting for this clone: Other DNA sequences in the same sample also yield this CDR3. CDR3 DNA: TGTGCCAGCAGTCTTTCTCAGGGTCCTGGAAACACCATATATTTT. It encodes CASSLSQGPGNTIYF. The chain combines TRBV27 with TRBJ1-3; D possibly corresponds to TRBD1 (5 bases). The V and J ends lost 5 bases and 2 bases respectively, with 13 bases between them. The CDR3 totals 15 residues. Germline CDR1 MNHEY, CDR2 SMNVEV (reference sequence).

The chain's CDR3 is CASSEFEGELFF. The CDR3 DNA reads TGTGCCAGCAGTGAGTTCGAAGGCGAACTGTTTTTT. The J gene is TRBJ1-4, the V gene TRBV25-1; no clear D. The CDR3 covers 12 residues. The germline CDR1 and CDR2 sequences are MGHDK and SYGVNS. V was clipped by 3 bases and J by 12 bases, with 11 bases between them. The full variable domain, in which reference TRBV25-1 and TRBJ1-4 provide the parts outside the CDR3, is EADIYQTPRYLVIGTGKKITLECSQTMGHDKMYWYQQDPGMELHLIHYSYGVNSTEKGDLSSESTVSRIRTEHFPLTLESARPSHTSQYLCASSEFEGELFFGSGTQLSVL.

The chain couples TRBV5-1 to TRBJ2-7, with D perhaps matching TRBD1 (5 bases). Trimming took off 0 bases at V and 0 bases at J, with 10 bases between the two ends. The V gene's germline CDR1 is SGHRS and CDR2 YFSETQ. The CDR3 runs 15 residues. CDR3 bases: TGCGCCAGCAGCTTGGGGCAGGGCATCTCCTACGAGCAGTACTTC. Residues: CASSLGQGISYEQYF.